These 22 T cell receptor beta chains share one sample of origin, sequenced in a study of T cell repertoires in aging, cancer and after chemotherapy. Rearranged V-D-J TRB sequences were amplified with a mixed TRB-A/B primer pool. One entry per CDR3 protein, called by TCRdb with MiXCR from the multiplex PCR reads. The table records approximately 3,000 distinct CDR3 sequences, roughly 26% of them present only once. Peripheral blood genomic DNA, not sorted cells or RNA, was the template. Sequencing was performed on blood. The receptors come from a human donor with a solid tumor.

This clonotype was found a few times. The CDR3, as DNA: TGCAGTGCTAGGCCTACAGGGGGTTATAATTCACCCCTCCACTTT. Protein product: CSARPTGGYNSPLHF. This chain joins TRBV20-1 and TRBJ1-6, with 8 bases aligning to TRBD1. This CDR3 region has 15 residues. With V trimmed by 3 bases and J by 4 bases, 5 bases remained unmatched. Germline values: CDR1 DFQATT, CDR2 SNEGSKA (reference sequence).

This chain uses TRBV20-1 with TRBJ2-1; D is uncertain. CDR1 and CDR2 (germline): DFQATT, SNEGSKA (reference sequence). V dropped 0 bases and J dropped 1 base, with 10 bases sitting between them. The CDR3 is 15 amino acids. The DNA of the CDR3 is TGCAGTGCTAGAGATAACCGACGATCCTACAATGAGCAGTTCTTC. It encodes CSARDNRRSYNEQFF.

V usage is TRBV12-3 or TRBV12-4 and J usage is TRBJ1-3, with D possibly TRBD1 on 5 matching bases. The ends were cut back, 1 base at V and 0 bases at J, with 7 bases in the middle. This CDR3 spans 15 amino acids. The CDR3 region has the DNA TGTGCCAGCAGTTTAGGACAGCGCTCTGGAAACACCATATATTTT. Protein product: CASSLGQRSGNTIYF.

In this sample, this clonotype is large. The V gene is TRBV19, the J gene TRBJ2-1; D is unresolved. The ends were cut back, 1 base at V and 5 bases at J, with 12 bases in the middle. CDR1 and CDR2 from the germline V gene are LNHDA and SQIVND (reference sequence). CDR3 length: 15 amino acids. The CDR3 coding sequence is TGTGCCAGTAGTATAGGGCCCTTACCCCACAATGAGCAGTTCTTC. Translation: CASSIGPLPHNEQFF.

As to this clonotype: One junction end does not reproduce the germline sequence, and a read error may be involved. The CDR3 nucleotides read TGTGCCAGCAGCGTCGGACCGACCGAGAGTGACTTC. Residues: CASSVGPTESDF. The rearrangement links TRBV2 to TRBJ2-5, with D unclear. CDR1 and CDR2 from the germline V gene are SNHLY and FYNNEI. This CDR3 is 12 amino acids long.

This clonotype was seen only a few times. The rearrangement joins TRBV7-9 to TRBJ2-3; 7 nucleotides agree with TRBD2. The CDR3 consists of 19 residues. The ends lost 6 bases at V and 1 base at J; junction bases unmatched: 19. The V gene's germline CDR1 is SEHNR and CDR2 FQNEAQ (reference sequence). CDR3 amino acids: CASSSTPSGVVIRTDTQYF. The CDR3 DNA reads TGTGCCAGCAGTTCAACTCCTAGCGGAGTAGTAATTCGCACAGATACGCAGTATTTT.

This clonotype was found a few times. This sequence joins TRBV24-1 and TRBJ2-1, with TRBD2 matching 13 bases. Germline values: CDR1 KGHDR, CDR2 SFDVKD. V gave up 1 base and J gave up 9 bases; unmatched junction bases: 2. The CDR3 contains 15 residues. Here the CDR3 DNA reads TGTGCCACCAGTGATTTACTAGCGGGAGGGAGTGAGCAGTTCTTC. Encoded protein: CATSDLLAGGSEQFF.

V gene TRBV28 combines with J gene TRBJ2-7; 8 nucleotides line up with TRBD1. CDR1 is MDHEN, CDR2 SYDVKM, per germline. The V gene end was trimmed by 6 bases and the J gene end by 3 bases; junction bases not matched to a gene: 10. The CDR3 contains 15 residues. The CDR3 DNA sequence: TGTGCCAGCAGCTTCCTGACAGGGGTGGGCTACGAGCAGTACTTC. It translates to CASSFLTGVGYEQYF.

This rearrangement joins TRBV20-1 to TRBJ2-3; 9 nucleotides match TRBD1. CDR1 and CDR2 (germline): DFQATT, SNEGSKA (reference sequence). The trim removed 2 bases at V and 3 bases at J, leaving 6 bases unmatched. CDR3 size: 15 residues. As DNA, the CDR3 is TGCAGTGCTAGAAACAGGGGGCTTAGGACAGATACGCAGTATTTT. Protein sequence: CSARNRGLRTDTQYF.

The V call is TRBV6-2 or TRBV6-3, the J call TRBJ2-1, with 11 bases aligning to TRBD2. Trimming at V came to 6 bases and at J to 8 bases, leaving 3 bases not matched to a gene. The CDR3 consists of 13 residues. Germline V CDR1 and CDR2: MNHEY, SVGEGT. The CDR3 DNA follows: TGTGCCAGCAGAATAGCGGGGGGGCATGAGCAGTTCTTC. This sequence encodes CASRIAGGHEQFF.

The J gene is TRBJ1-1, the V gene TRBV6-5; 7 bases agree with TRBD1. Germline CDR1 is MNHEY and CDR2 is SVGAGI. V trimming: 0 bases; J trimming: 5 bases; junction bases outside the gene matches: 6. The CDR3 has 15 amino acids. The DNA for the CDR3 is TGTGCCAGCAGTTACTCCCCAAAGGGGGCGACTGAAGCTTTCTTT. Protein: CASSYSPKGATEAFF.

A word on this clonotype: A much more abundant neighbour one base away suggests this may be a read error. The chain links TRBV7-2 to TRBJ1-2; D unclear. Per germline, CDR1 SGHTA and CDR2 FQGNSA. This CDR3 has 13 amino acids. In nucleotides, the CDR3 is TGTGCCAGCAGCTCCGGGTCCAAGGATGGCTACAACTTC. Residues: CASSSGSKDGYNF.

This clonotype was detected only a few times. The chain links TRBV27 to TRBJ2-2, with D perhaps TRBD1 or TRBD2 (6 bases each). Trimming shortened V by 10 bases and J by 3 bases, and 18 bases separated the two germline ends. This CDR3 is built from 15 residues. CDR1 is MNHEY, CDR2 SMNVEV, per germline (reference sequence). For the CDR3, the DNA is TGTGCCACCCTGGCTTGGGGGGCTCACACCGGGGAGCTGTTTTTT. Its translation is CATLAWGAHTGELFF.

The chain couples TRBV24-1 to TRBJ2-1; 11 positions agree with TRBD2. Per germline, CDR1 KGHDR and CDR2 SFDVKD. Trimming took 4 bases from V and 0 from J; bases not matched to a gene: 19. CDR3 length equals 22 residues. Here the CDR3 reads CATSERGQGTSGPLGSYNEQFF. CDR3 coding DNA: TGTGCCACCAGTGAACGCGGACAGGGGACTAGCGGACCCCTCGGCTCCTACAATGAGCAGTTCTTC.

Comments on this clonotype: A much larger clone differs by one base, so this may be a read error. In nucleotides, the CDR3 is TGTGCCAGCAGGAGGCGACAGACCTACGAGCAGTACTTC. It encodes CASRRRQTYEQYF. V gene TRBV6-1 combines with J gene TRBJ2-7, with D perhaps matching TRBD1 (5 bases). V shed 6 bases and J shed 2 bases, with 11 bases lying between them. This CDR3 region has 13 residues. Germline V gene lookup returns CDR1 MNHNS and CDR2 SASEGT.

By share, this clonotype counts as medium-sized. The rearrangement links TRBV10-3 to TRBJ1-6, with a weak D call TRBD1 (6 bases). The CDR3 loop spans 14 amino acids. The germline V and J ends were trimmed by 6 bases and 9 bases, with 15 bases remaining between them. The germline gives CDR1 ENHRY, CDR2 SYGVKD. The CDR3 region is CAISSRGVSSPLHF. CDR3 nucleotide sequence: TGTGCCATCAGCTCCAGGGGTGTGTCTTCACCCCTCCACTTT.

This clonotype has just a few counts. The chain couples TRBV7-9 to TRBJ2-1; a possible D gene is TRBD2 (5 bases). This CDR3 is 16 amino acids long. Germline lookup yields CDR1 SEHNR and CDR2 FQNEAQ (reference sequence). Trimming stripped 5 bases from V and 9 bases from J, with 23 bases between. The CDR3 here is CASSRTVGRGPREQFF. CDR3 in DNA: TGTGCCAGCAGCCGAACGGTGGGGAGAGGGCCACGTGAGCAGTTCTTC.

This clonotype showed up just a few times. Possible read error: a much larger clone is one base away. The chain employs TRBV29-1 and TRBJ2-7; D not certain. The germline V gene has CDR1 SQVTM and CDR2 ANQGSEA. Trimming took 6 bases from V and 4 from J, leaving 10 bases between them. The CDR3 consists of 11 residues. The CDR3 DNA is TGCAGCGTCCTCAAGGGATACGAGCAGTACTTC. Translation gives CSVLKGYEQYF.

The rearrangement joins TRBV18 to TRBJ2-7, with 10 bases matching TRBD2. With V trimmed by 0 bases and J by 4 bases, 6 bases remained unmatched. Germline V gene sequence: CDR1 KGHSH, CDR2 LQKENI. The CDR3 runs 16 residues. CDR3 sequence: CASSPPGTSVLYEQYF. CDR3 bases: TGTGCCAGCTCACCACCGGGGACTAGCGTACTTTACGAGCAGTACTTC.

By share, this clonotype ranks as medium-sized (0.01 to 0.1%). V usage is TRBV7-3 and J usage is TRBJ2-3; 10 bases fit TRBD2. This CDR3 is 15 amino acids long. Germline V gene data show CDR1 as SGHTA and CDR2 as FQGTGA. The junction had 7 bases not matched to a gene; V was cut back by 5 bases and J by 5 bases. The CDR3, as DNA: TGTGCCAGCAGCCCAGGACTAGCGGCGGGAGATACGCAGTATTTT. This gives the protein CASSPGLAAGDTQYF. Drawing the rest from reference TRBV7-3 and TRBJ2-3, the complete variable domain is GAGVSQTPSNKVTEKGKYVELRCDPISGHTALYWYRQSLGQGPEFLIYFQGTGAADDSGLPNDRFFAVRPEGSVSTLKIQRTERGDSAVYLCASSPGLAAGDTQYFGPGTRLTVL.

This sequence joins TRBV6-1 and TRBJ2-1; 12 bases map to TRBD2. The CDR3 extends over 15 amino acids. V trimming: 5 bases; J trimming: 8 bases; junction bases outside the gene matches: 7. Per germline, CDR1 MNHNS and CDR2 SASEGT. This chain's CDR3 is CASSYRTSGTHEQFF. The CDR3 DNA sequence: TGTGCCAGCAGTTACCGGACTAGCGGGACCCATGAGCAGTTCTTC.

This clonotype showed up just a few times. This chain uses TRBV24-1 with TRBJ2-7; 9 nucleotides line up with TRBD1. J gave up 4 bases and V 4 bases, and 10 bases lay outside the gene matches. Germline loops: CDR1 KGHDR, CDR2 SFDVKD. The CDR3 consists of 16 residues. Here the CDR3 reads CATSDSGGQGSYEQYF. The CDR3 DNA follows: TGTGCCACCAGTGACTCGGGAGGACAGGGGTCGTACGAGCAGTACTTC.